The clone carrying this T cell receptor (beta chain) is classed as medium-sized. Its antigen is unidentified. This sample was included in a study of immune heterogeneity within non-small cell lung tumors. Overall study: A handful of squamous cell carcinomas, some 11 non-squamous carcinomas and 1 not otherwise specified made up the tumors. General study results and limits: Identical dominant CDR3 beta clonotypes recurred among a patient's tumor sites, alongside site-unique high-frequency clones. Largely, high-frequency T-cell receptor beta clonotypes differed from one individual patient to another.

Using 32 V and 13 J primers, multiplex PCR amplified TCR beta CDR3. TCRdb independently ran MiXCR on the multiplex PCR reads; one entry per CDR3 protein. The data contain 9,000 to 13,000 distinct CDR3 sequences, about a fifth of them singletons. The CDR3 length is 11 residues. CDR1 and CDR2 from the germline V gene are MNHNS and SASEGT. V was clipped by 2 bases and J by 5 bases, with 4 bases between them. Template input, which was bulk tumor genomic DNA, totaled 600 ng per sample. Surgeons took several biopsies per primary tumor, spaced far apart, during surgery. The patients were newly diagnosed with non-small cell lung cancer, had not been treated, and had curative surgery. Donation came from patients with newly diagnosed non-small cell lung cancer who were having surgery with curative intent.

This rearrangement joins TRBV6-1 to TRBJ2-7; D not certain. The sample was lung tumor tissue. The receptor was isolated from a man aged 60-69 years with non-small cell lung cancer. CDR3 amino acids: CASSEIDEQYF. CDR3 DNA: TGTGCCAGCAGTGAAATAGACGAGCAGTACTTC.